This TCR beta chain emerged from a study of regulatory and conventional T cells in RAG deficiency. Broader study findings: Patient subsets had shorter CDR3s; Omenn Treg-Tconv overlap exceeded 80%. Omenn CD25-high CD127-low cells may be activated cells, not true Tregs.

In germline, CDR1 is MGHRA, CDR2 YSYEKL. There are 15 residues in the CDR3. With V trimmed by 4 bases and J by 4 bases, 7 bases remained unmatched. As for this clone: Its matching antigen is unknown.

TCRdb's table, derived via immunoSEQ multiplex PCR, lists solely in-frame clones and lacks some. The data contain roughly 32,000 clones, approximately 90% of them singletons. The same data also contributed to another study, on regulatory T cells. In that study: The PCR used 52 TRBV and 13 TRBJ primers. Patient repertoires had restricted TRB V-J pairs and skewed V and J usage, most in Tregs.

Sequenced: CD8+ T cells sorted from blood. The sequence was obtained from a human donor in good health. This chain connects TRBV4-1 to TRBJ1-2; the match to TRBD1 covers 9 bases. The DNA for the CDR3 is TGCGCCAGCAGCCTTTCCGGGACAGGGTTCTATGGCTACACCTTC. This gives the protein CASSLSGTGFYGYTF.